This T cell receptor beta chain was captured in a study of blood T cells in healthy people across ages. The V end was cut by 3 bases, the J end by 3 bases, with 15 bases between. CDR1 is SGHTA and CDR2 is FQGNSA in the germline V gene. This CDR3 is 16 amino acids long. Then a second PCR, running roughly 7 to 11 cycles, was carried out with a sample-barcoded 5' primer and a J-beta primer mix. TCRdb redid the calling of the 5' RACE reads with MiXCR, one entry per CDR3 protein. The table lists hundreds of thousands of distinct CDR3 sequences, 49% of them singletons. Each sample had at least 7 million PBMCs isolated. A remark on this clonotype: Antigen specificity is unknown. This may be a read error: a much more frequent sequence differs by one nucleotide.

General study findings and limits: Older age coincided with a roughly linear decline in TCR beta diversity per million T cells. Long-lived donors had more naive CD4+ cells and higher diversity than aged donors.

The source material was blood. This clonotype was obtained from an older woman in good health. This chain joins TRBV7-2 and TRBJ2-1, with a possible D match to TRBD2 (5 bases). CDR3 nucleotide sequence: TGTGCCAGCAGCTTCAATTGGAGGACCGACTACAATGAGCAGTTCTTC. The encoded protein is CASSFNWRTDYNEQFF. Filled out from reference TRBV7-2 and TRBJ2-1, the complete variable domain reads GAGVSQSPSNKVTEKGKDVELRCDPISGHTALYWYRQSLGQGLEFLIYFQGNSAPDKSGLPSDRFSAERTGGSVSTLTIQRTQQEDSAVYLCASSFNWRTDYNEQFFGPGTRLTVL.